The TCR beta chain under discussion was sequenced for a study of low-dose radiotherapy and immunotherapy resistance in tumors. Study context: Both drugs were delivered intravenously to patients (nivolumab 240 mg every two weeks and ipilimumab 1 mg/kg every six weeks). A dose of 300 mg of oral aspirin was taken by patients daily for four cycles from cycle 1 day 1.

In this sample, this clonotype turned up many times. Time point meaning: after trial treatment. Indicated treatment: LDRT plus nivolumab, ipilimumab, low-dose cyclophosphamide and aspirin (RACIN trial). All of the donors were given nivolumab, ipilimumab, aspirin, low-dose cyclophosphamide and low-dose radiotherapy as part of RACIN, a single-arm trial. Germline V gives CDR1 SGHAT, CDR2 FQDESV (reference sequence). The CDR3 spans 15 residues. V was clipped by 1 base and J by 2 bases; unmatched bases: 5. TRAV- and TRBV-specific primers were used for first-strand cDNA, which covered alpha and beta chains. The authors ran 15 to 20 PCR cycles to amplify TCRs with a constant-region primer and V-primer adapter. Isolated mRNA underwent amplification by in vitro transcription. MiXCR, run by TCRdb on the reads, gives a single entry per CDR3 protein. Of about 58,000 distinct CDR3 sequences detected, about 23% appear once; the ten largest clones hold under 7%.

The chain joins TRBV11-1 to TRBJ2-7, with TRBD2 matching 7 bases. The sequence was obtained from a male donor with prostate cancer. This material consisted of PBMCs, taken after low-dose radiotherapy plus immunotherapy. The chain's CDR3 is CASSLDLAVTYEQYF. The CDR3 DNA is TGTGCCAGCAGCTTAGACCTAGCGGTAACCTACGAGCAGTACTTC.